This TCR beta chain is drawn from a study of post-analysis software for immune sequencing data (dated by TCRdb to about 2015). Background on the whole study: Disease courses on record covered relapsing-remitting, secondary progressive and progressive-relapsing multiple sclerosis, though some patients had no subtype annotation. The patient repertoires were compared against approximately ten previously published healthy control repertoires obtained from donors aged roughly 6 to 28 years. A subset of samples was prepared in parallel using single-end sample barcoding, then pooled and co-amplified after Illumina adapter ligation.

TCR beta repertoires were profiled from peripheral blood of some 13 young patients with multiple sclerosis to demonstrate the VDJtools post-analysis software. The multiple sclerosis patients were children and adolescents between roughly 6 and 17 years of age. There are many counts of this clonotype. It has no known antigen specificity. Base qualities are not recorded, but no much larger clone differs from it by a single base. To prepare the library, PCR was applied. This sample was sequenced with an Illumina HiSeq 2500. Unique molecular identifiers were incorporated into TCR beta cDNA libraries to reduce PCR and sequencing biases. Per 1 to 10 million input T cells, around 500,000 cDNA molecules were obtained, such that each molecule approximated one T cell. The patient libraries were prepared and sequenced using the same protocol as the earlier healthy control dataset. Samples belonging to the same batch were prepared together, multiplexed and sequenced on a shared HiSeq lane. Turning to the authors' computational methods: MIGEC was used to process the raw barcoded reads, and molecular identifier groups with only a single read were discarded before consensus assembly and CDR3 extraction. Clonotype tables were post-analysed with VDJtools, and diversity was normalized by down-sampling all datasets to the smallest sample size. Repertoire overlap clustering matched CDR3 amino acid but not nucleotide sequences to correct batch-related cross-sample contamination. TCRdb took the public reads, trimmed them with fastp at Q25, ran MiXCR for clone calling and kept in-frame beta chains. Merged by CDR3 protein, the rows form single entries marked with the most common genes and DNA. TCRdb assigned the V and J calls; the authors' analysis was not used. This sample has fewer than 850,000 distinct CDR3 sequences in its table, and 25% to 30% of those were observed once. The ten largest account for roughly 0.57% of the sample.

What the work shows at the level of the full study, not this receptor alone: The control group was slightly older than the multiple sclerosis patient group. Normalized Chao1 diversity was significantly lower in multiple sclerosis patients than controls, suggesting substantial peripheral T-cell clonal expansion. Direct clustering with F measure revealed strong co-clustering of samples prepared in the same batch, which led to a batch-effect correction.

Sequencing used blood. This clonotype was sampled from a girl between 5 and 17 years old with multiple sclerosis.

At the DNA level, the sequence is TGCAGCGCGGCCGGGACTAGCGGGGATCGGCAGTACTTC. This sequence encodes CSAAGTSGDRQYF. The rearranged chain carries TRBV29-1 and TRBJ2-7; TRBD2 aligns with 13 central bases. For this chain, trimming is 7 bases at the V end and 9 bases at the J end, and the number of junction bases without a gene match is 9. The CDR3 runs 13 residues from the cysteine to the phenylalanine. Only the CDR3 DNA stays, 39 bases, in frame from base 1. Based on the germline V gene, the CDR1 and CDR2 sequences are SQVTM and ANQGSEA.